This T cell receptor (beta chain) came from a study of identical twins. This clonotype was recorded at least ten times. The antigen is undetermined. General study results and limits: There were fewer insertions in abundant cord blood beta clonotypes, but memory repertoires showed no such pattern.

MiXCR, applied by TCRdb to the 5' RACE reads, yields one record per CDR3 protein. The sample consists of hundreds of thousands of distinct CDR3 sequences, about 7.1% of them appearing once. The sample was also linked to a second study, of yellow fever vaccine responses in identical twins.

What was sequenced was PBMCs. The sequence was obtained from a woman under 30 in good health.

CDR3 DNA sequence: TGCAGCGCGACAGTTTCCTACGAGCAGTACTTC. As protein: CSATVSYEQYF. The gene calls are TRBV29-1 and TRBJ2-7, with a possible D match to TRBD1 (5 bases). Trimming pared 7 bases from V and 1 base from J, leaving 8 bases between. The CDR3 contains 11 residues. Germline V gene lookup returns CDR1 SQVTM and CDR2 ANQGSEA.